This T cell receptor beta chain was documented in a study of patients and donors after allogeneic stem cell transplantation. Germline values: CDR1 MNHEY, CDR2 SVGEGT. With 0 bases removed from V and 6 bases from J, the gap between germline ends came to 8 bases. The length of the CDR3 is 13 residues. TCRdb reanalysed the RT-PCR reads using MiXCR and keeps one entry per CDR3 protein. The sample records fewer than 250,000 distinct CDR3 sequences, 13% to 15% being singletons. Sequenced material: blood, either unsorted or a sorted T cell fraction (not recorded which). The V call is TRBV6-2 or TRBV6-3, the J call TRBJ1-2; the D is unclear. The origin of this receptor is a human donor who was either an allogeneic HSCT recipient or a stem cell or donor lymphocyte infusion donor (not recorded which). It is not recorded whose cells these are; they may come from a transplant donor. This CDR3 reads CASSYSGLDGYTF. In DNA form, the CDR3 reads TGTGCCAGCAGTTACTCAGGACTGGATGGCTACACCTTC.